Sequencing of this T cell receptor beta chain was carried out in a study of blood T cell repertoires in COVID-19. Across the study: Samples representing acute and convalescent COVID-19 were sourced from the United States, Italy and Spain. The cDNA or gDNA used as material had been derived from T cells, B-cell-depleted T cells, or PBMCs.

In the study's own analysis: Amplified reference gene primers provided the basis for estimating nucleated cell counts. Using immunoSEQ multiplex PCR, the repertoire was profiled, and TCRdb retains in-frame clones only, with some absent. V and J calls plus clone size are reproduced from that table; the DNA served to infer D and trimming. The table has tens of thousands of clones, approximately 80% seen once; the top ten hold approximately 40%. Deletions cut 5 bases from V and 6 bases from J, with 23 bases between. Germline lookup yields CDR1 LNHDA and CDR2 SQIVND (reference sequence). The CDR3 runs 16 residues. This clone was seen just once.

The receptor's source is a man of 80 years or more with acute or convalescent COVID-19. Sequenced material: peripheral blood. The J gene is TRBJ2-7, the V gene TRBV19; weak D call: TRBD2 (5 bases). DNA of the CDR3: TGTGCCAGTAGTTCCGAGTCCCGGGGTGTATTATTCGAGCAGTACTTC. Its protein is CASSSESRGVLFEQYF.